This is a list of T cell receptor beta chains from one sample in a study of T-cell memory formation after mild COVID-19. TCRdb used MiXCR to reprocess the 5' RACE reads, holding one entry per CDR3 protein. In the table there are around 530,000 distinct CDR3 sequences, 20% to 25% of which are singletons. The sequenced material came from PBMCs or a T cell subset sorted from them (not recorded which). The receptors were gathered from an adult woman who had mild COVID-19 (a few samples of this study predate the infection). Cell type and time point are not known. Each CDR3 is given without its conserved first and last residue. Fields, in order: clone size, D gene, V gene, CDR3 protein. The D gene is left open where the match is weak. Size values are once, few and many counts, or a class for expanded clones, and some rows have none.

NA	TRBD2	TRBV19	AISPGLARDIQY
NA	NA	TRBV11-2	ASSFPKGVDTQY
few	NA	TRBV4-1	ASSQDSAGQAYEQY
NA	NA	TRBV6-2/TRBV6-3	ASSYYGHTDTQY
few	NA	TRBV12-3/TRBV12-4	ASSLWGGDEKLF
many	TRBD1	TRBV5-1	ASSPTGWSPNYGYT
NA	TRBD1	TRBV5-4	ASSLGQGQGMVYGYT
few	NA	TRBV15	ATSLKAYYEQY
many	NA	TRBV7-8	ASTYRIATNEKLF
NA	NA	TRBV20-1	SARVDTGELF
few	NA	TRBV3-1	ASSPLSTGRNTGELF
NA	NA	TRBV14	ASSLYGRELTDTQY
NA	NA	TRBV10-3	AISESREQY
NA	TRBD1	TRBV7-3	ASSSTGGSGVSPLH
NA	TRBD1	TRBV4-2	ASSLAGTGDEQY
NA	NA	TRBV29-1	SAQDGSEAF
many	TRBD2	TRBV20-1	SAPIKGGGAWNEQF
few	NA	TRBV21-1	ASSPSEQETQY
NA	NA	TRBV4-3	ASSQVFQSDTDTQY
few	NA	TRBV5-1	ASSHASGQGETQY
few	NA	TRBV2	ASSEGAGSNSPLH
few	NA	TRBV27	ASSAHRSLGAADTQY
few	TRBD1	TRBV29-1	SVRPDREGEKLF
NA	TRBD2	TRBV15	ATSRLAGGGNEQF
many	NA	TRBV7-2	ASSLSGQTTQY
NA	TRBD2	TRBV18	ASSPPTSGGAAKNIQY
few	TRBD1	TRBV4-1	ASRAGGYNEQF
NA	NA	TRBV20-1	SARSRTGEAF
NA	TRBD2	TRBV30	AWVLSWTSGSVDTQY
NA	TRBD2	TRBV7-2	ASSSRLASYEQY
few	TRBD2	TRBV4-2	ASSRLAGEAKEQY
many	TRBD2	TRBV29-1	SVVPSGRGNEQF
NA	NA	TRBV28	ASSPRGPEQY
few	NA	TRBV4-3	ASSQDRAAPNEQY
NA	TRBD2	TRBV5-5	ASRGGDPYEQY
NA	TRBD2	TRBV6-5	ARSYTWGSGSGEQY
NA	NA	TRBV6-2/TRBV6-3	ASSEGQPNTGELF